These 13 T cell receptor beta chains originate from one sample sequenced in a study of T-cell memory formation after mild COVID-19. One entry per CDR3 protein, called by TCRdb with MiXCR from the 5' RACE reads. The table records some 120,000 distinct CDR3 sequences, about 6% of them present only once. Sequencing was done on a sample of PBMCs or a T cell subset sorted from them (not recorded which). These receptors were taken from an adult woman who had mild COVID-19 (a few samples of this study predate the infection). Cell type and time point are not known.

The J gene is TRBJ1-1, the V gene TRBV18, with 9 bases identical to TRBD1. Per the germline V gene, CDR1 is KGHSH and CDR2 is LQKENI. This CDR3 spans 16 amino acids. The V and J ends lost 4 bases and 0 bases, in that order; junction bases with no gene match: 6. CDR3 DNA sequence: TGTGCCAGCTCACTAAACCGGGACAGGGTGAACACTGAAGCTTTCTTT. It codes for CASSLNRDRVNTEAFF.

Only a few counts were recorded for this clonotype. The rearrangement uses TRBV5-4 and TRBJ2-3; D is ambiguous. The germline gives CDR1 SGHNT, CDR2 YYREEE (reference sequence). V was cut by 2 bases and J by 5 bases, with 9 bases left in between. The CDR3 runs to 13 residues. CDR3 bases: TGTGCCAGCAGCTTCCCCCTAGAAGATACGCAGTATTTT. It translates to CASSFPLEDTQYF.

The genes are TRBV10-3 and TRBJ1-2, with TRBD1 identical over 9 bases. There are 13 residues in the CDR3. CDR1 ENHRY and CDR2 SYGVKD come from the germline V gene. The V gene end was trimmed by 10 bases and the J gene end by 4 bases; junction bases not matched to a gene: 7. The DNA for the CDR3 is TGTGCCAACTCACAGGGGGCCACCTATGGCTACACCTTC. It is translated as CANSQGATYGYTF.

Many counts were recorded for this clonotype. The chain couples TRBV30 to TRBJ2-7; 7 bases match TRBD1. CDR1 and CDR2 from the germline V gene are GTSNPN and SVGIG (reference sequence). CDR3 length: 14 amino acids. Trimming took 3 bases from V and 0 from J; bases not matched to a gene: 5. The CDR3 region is CAWSSGQASYEQYF. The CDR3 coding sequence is TGTGCCTGGAGCAGCGGACAGGCCTCCTACGAGCAGTACTTC.

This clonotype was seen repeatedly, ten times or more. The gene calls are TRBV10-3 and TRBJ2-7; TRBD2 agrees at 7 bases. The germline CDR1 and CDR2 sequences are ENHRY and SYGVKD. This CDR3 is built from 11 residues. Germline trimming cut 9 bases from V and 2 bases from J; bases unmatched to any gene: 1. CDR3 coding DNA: TGTGCCATAGGGACTACCTACGAGCAGTACTTC. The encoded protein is CAIGTTYEQYF.

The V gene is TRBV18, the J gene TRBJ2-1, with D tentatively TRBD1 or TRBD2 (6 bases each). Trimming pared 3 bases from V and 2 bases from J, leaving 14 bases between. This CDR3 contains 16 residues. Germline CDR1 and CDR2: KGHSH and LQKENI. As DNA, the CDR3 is TGTGCCAGCTCACCTCAGGAGGGGGTCACCTACAATGAGCAGTTCTTC. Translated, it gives CASSPQEGVTYNEQFF.

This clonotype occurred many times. The CDR3 sequence: CASSRGLAGVKETQYF. The CDR3 coding sequence is TGTGCCAGCAGCCGTGGACTAGCGGGAGTTAAAGAGACCCAGTACTTC. The V gene is TRBV7-8, the J gene TRBJ2-5; 13 bases agree with TRBD2. V trimming: 5 bases; J trimming: 3 bases; junction bases outside the gene matches: 6. Germline CDR1 reads SGHVS; CDR2 reads FQNEAQ. This CDR3 region has 16 residues.

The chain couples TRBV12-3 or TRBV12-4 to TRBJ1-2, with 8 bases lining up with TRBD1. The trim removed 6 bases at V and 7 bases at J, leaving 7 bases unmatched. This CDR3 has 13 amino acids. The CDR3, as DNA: TGTGCCAGCAGGACCATCGGGACAGGTGGCTACACCTTC. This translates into CASRTIGTGGYTF.

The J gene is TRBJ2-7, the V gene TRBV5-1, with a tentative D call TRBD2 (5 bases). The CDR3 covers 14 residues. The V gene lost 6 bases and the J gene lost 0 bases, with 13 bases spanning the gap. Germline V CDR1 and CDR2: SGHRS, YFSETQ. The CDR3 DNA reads TGCGCCAGCACGGGTGGCGGGCTCTCCTACGAGCAGTACTTC. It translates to CASTGGGLSYEQYF. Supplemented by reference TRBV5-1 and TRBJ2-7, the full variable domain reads KAGVTQTPRYLIKTRGQQVTLSCSPISGHRSVSWYQQTPGQGLQFLFEYFSETQRNKGNFPGRFSGRQFSNSRSEMNVSTLELGDSALYLCASTGGGLSYEQYFGPGTRLTVT.

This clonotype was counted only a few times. As DNA, the CDR3 is TGCAGCGTTGGCTCCCTTATTGGGTCTTCCTACGAGCAGTACTTC. Translated: CSVGSLIGSSYEQYF. This chain uses TRBV29-1 with TRBJ2-7; no definite D call. Trimming stripped 4 bases from V and 1 base from J, with 17 bases between. The CDR3 is 15 amino acids. Per germline, CDR1 SQVTM and CDR2 ANQGSEA.

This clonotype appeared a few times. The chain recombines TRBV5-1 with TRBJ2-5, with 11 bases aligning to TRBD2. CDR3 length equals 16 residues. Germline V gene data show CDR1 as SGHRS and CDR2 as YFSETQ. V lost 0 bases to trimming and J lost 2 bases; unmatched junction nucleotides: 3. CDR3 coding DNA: TGCGCCAGCAGCTTGGGGGCTAGCGGGGGGCAAGAGACCCAGTACTTC. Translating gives CASSLGASGGQETQYF.

CDR3 protein: CASSLEGHANYGYTF. In DNA, the CDR3 is TGTGCCAGCAGCTTAGAAGGCCATGCTAACTATGGCTACACCTTC. This rearrangement joins TRBV11-2 to TRBJ1-2; no reliable D call. The V end lost 0 bases, the J end lost 0 bases, and 8 bases lay between the germline ends. This CDR3 is 15 amino acids long. CDR1 SGHAT and CDR2 FQNNGV come from the germline V gene.

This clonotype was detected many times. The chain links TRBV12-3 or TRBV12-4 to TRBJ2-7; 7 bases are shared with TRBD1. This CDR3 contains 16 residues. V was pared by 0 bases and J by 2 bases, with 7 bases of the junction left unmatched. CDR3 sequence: CASSLALLQGPYEQYF. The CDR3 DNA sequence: TGTGCCAGCAGTTTAGCGCTCCTACAGGGGCCCTACGAGCAGTACTTC.